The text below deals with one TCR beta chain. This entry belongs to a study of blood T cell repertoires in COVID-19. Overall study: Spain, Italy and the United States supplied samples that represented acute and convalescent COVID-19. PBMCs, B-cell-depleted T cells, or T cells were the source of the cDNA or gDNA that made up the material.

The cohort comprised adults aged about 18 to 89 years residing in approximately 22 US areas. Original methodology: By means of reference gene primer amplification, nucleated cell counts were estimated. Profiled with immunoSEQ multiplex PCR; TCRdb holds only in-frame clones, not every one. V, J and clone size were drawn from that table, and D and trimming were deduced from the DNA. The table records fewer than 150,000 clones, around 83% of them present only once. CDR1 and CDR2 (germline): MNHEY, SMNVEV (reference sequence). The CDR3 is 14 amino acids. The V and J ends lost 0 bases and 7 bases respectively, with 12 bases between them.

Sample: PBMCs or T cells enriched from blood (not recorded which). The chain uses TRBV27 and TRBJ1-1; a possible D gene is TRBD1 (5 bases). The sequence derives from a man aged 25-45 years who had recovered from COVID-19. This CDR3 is CASSLSGGYFEAFF. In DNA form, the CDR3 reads TGTGCCAGCAGTTTATCTGGGGGGTACTTTGAAGCTTTCTTT.